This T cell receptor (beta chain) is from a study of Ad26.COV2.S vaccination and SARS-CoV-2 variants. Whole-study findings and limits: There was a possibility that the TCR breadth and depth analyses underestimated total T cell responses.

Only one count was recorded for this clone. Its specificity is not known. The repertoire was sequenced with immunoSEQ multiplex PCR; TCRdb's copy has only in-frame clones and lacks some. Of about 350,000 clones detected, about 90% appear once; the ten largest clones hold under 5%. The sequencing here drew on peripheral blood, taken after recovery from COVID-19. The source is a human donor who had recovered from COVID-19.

The DNA of the CDR3 is TGTGCCAGCAGCTTAGCGAAGACGTGGGGGGCTGGAACTGAAGCTTTCTTT. It specifies CASSLAKTWGAGTEAFF. The V call is TRBV7-8, the J call TRBJ1-1; tentatively, D is TRBD1 (6 bases). Per the germline V gene, CDR1 is SGHVS and CDR2 is FQNEAQ. The CDR3 sequence is 17 residues long. Deletions cut 0 bases from V and 5 bases from J, with 19 bases between.